This record concerns one TCR beta chain sequence. Antigen specificity is unknown. These data are taken from a study of blood T cells in healthy people across ages. The overall study: The capture of about one barcoded beta molecule per two T cells was achieved by template switching. Study outcomes and limitations: Researchers report that TCR beta diversity correlated strongly with naive T cell percentage.

This CDR3 contains 20 residues. V was clipped by 0 bases and J by 2 bases; unmatched bases: 16. Germline-derived CDR1 and CDR2 are DFQATT and SNEGSKA (reference sequence). Primers used in a second PCR of roughly 7 to 11 cycles were a sample-barcoded 5' primer and a J-beta primer mix. TCRdb independently ran MiXCR on the 5' RACE reads; one entry per CDR3 protein. The data hold about 1.6 million distinct CDR3 sequences, with roughly a third observed a single time. Sequencing was carried out using blood. This receptor was obtained from a woman in her thirties in good health. The rearrangement links TRBV20-1 to TRBJ2-6, with TRBD1 matching over 7 bases. CDR3 sequence: CSARDFETGKGHTGANVLTF. DNA of the CDR3: TGCAGTGCTAGAGATTTTGAGACAGGGAAAGGCCATACTGGGGCCAACGTCCTGACTTTC.